This T cell receptor (beta chain) derives from a study of OX40 agonist ivuxolimab in advanced cancers. Across the study: The eligibility criteria allowed prior anti-PD-1, anti-PD-L1 or anti-CTLA-4 therapy, and around 40% had some. General study findings and limits: At 0.1 to 3.0 mg/kg, CD4+ and CD8+ blood T cells expanded clonally by week 6. A proportion of nonresponders additionally exhibited low normalized T-cell clonal expansion.

Produced via immunoSEQ multiplex PCR; TCRdb's table is partial and in-frame only. The repertoire has approximately 120,000 clones, just under 95% of them found once; the top ten carry under 0.85%. The CDR3 is 15 residues long. From germline, CDR1 is SGHVS and CDR2 FQNEAQ. For this clone: The target antigen is unknown.

This receptor was identified in an adult with an advanced solid tumor such as melanoma, head and neck, liver or kidney cancer. The chain employs TRBV7-8 and TRBJ2-5; TRBD2 aligns across 11 bases. The better agreement between TRBJ2-7 and the DNA end casts doubt on the J call. Material: CD4+ or CD8+ T cells sorted from blood, obtained in a trial of the OX40 agonist ivuxolimab. The DNA of the CDR3 is TGTGCCAGCAGCATAATAGCGGGAGGGCATAGCGAGCAGTACTTC. Protein product: CASSIIAGGHSEQYF.